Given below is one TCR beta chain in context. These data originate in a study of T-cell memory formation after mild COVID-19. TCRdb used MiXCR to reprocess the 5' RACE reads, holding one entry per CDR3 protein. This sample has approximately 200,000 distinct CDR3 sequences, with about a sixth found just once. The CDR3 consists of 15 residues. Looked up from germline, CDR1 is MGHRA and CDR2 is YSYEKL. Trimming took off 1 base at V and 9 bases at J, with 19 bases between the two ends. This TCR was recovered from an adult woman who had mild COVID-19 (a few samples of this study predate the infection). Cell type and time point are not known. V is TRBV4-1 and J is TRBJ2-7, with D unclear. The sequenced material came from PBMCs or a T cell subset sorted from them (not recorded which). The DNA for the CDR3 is TGCGCCAGCAGCCAAGCCCCTGGCGGACGCCTGGGGCAGTACTTC. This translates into CASSQAPGGRLGQYF.